Described below is a single T cell receptor beta chain sequence and its context. The antigen is undetermined. Lactation, pregnancy, other autoimmune disease or uncontrolled infection excluded patients. Amplified regions were TCR beta CDR3 sequences from RNA transcripts. An initial round of RT-PCR targeting the TCR CDR3 relied on the HTBI primer set. MiXCR, run by TCRdb on the multiplex PCR reads, gives a single entry per CDR3 protein. This table has roughly 800,000 distinct CDR3 sequences, roughly 40% appearing once. The CDR3 is made up of 14 amino acids. The germline V and J ends were trimmed by 0 bases and 4 bases, with 7 bases remaining between them. Per germline, CDR1 MNHNY and CDR2 SVGAGI (reference sequence). This sample was taken from a study of T cells in Graves' hyperthyroidism and ophthalmopathy. Study background: Peripheral blood sampling occurred at initial diagnosis, before any treatment.

Findings of the study overall: The model anticipated ophthalmopathy a median 6.5 months pre-onset. Blood shared most expanded thyroid clonotypes above 0.001.

The V gene is TRBV6-6, the J gene TRBJ1-3; D remains ambiguous. Sequencing was performed on blood. The sequence was collected from a young man with Graves' hyperthyroidism. Here the CDR3 reads CASSYSMGGNTIYF. CDR3 coding DNA: TGTGCCAGCAGTTACTCGATGGGCGGAAACACCATATATTTT.